A selection of T cell receptor beta chains follows, all from one sample in a study of blood T cell repertoires in COVID-19. Clones were sequenced by immunoSEQ multiplex PCR, and TCRdb holds only the in-frame ones, with some missing. This sample yields about 200,000 clones, of which roughly 85% are seen a single time; around 19% belongs to the top ten. The sample comprised PBMCs or T cells enriched from blood (not recorded which). The source of these receptors is a man aged 35-49 years who had recovered from COVID-19. The CDR3 runs from the conserved cysteine through the conserved F or W. The order of the fields is D gene, clone size, J gene, V gene, CDR3 protein, CDR3 DNA. D genes are given only for firm matches. Where a row states a size, it is once, few, many or the class of an expanded clone; other rows omit it.

d_gene: -
abundance: -
j_gene: TRBJ1-1
v_gene: TRBV19
CDR3aa: CASSMGGRGDTEAFF
CDR3nt: TGTGCCAGTAGTATGGGAGGGAGGGGGGACACTGAAGCTTTCTTT

d_gene: TRBD2
abundance: -
j_gene: TRBJ2-1
v_gene: TRBV20-1
CDR3aa: CSASLLAGGVYNEQFF
CDR3nt: TGCAGTGCTAGTCTTCTAGCGGGAGGGGTATACAATGAGCAGTTCTTC

d_gene: -
abundance: -
j_gene: TRBJ1-2
v_gene: TRBV30
CDR3aa: CAFALSGGGYTF
CDR3nt: TGTGCCTTCGCCCTCTCGGGGGGTGGCTACACCTTC

d_gene: TRBD1
abundance: -
j_gene: TRBJ2-3
v_gene: TRBV29-1
CDR3aa: CSVGDRESTDTQYF
CDR3nt: TGCAGCGTGGGTGACAGGGAGAGCACAGATACGCAGTATTTT

d_gene: TRBD1
abundance: once
j_gene: TRBJ2-1
v_gene: TRBV29-1
CDR3aa: CSVEEGQEYNEQFF
CDR3nt: TGCAGCGTTGAAGAGGGACAGGAGTACAATGAGCAGTTCTTC

d_gene: TRBD1
abundance: -
j_gene: TRBJ2-1
v_gene: TRBV5-4
CDR3aa: CASSLAPGQGNEQFF
CDR3nt: TGTGCCAGCAGCTTGGCCCCGGGACAGGGAAATGAGCAGTTCTTC

d_gene: TRBD2
abundance: -
j_gene: TRBJ2-1
v_gene: TRBV7-9
CDR3aa: CASSLVSRLAGGYFF
CDR3nt: TGTGCCAGCAGCTTAGTTTCGAGGCTGGCGGGGGGCTATTTCTTC

d_gene: -
abundance: once
j_gene: TRBJ2-7
v_gene: TRBV12-3/TRBV12-4
CDR3aa: CASSTFLREQYF
CDR3nt: TGTGCCAGCAGCACGTTCTTACGGGAGCAGTACTTC

d_gene: -
abundance: -
j_gene: TRBJ2-7
v_gene: TRBV29-1
CDR3aa: CSVDSPGGYEQYF
CDR3nt: TGCAGCGTCGACTCCCCCGGGGGCTACGAGCAGTACTTC

d_gene: TRBD2
abundance: once
j_gene: TRBJ2-7
v_gene: TRBV4-2
CDR3aa: CASSPQLGGAYEQYF
CDR3nt: TGTGCCAGCAGCCCCCAGTTGGGGGGGGCCTACGAGCAGTACTTC

d_gene: -
abundance: -
j_gene: TRBJ2-2
v_gene: TRBV11-2
CDR3aa: CASRKTGSTGELFF
CDR3nt: TGTGCCAGCAGAAAAACAGGGTCCACCGGGGAGCTGTTTTTT

d_gene: -
abundance: -
j_gene: TRBJ1-1
v_gene: TRBV28
CDR3aa: CALRGLNTEAFF
CDR3nt: TGTGCCCTCAGGGGTTTGAACACTGAAGCTTTCTTT

d_gene: -
abundance: -
j_gene: TRBJ1-2
v_gene: TRBV12-3/TRBV12-4
CDR3aa: CASSPFGQYGYTF
CDR3nt: TGTGCCAGCAGTCCCTTCGGACAGTATGGCTACACCTTC

d_gene: -
abundance: -
j_gene: TRBJ2-7
v_gene: TRBV19
CDR3aa: CASWREVTYEQYF
CDR3nt: TGTGCCAGCTGGAGAGAGGTCACCTACGAGCAGTACTTC

d_gene: -
abundance: -
j_gene: TRBJ1-1
v_gene: TRBV7-3
CDR3aa: CASSLTARGGPGEAFF
CDR3nt: TGTGCCAGCAGCTTAACCGCTCGCGGGGGGCCGGGTGAAGCTTTCTTT

d_gene: -
abundance: -
j_gene: TRBJ2-3
v_gene: TRBV24-1
CDR3aa: CATSDPSGRGTDTQYF
CDR3nt: TGTGCCACCAGTGATCCCTCGGGCAGGGGCACAGATACGCAGTATTTT

d_gene: -
abundance: few
j_gene: TRBJ1-2
v_gene: TRBV4-1
CDR3aa: CASSQGRRTDYGYTF
CDR3nt: TGCGCCAGCAGCCAAGGACGTCGGACAGACTATGGCTACACCTTC

d_gene: TRBD1
abundance: -
j_gene: TRBJ2-1
v_gene: TRBV7-2
CDR3aa: CASSAQGQTINEQFF
CDR3nt: TGTGCCAGCAGCGCCCAGGGACAGACGATTAATGAGCAGTTCTTC

d_gene: TRBD2
abundance: -
j_gene: TRBJ2-3
v_gene: TRBV29-1
CDR3aa: CSVSPSGITDTQYF
CDR3nt: TGCAGCGTTTCACCTAGCGGGATCACAGATACGCAGTATTTT

d_gene: TRBD1
abundance: -
j_gene: TRBJ1-2
v_gene: TRBV6-6
CDR3aa: CASSHGTGDGYTF
CDR3nt: TGTGCCAGCAGCCATGGGACAGGTGATGGCTACACCTTC

d_gene: -
abundance: -
j_gene: TRBJ2-7
v_gene: TRBV12-3/TRBV12-4
CDR3aa: CASSIVAYEQYF
CDR3nt: TGTGCCAGCAGTATTGTAGCATACGAGCAGTACTTC

d_gene: TRBD2
abundance: -
j_gene: TRBJ2-7
v_gene: TRBV6-6
CDR3aa: CASRPSGMSYEQYF
CDR3nt: TGTGCCAGCAGGCCTAGCGGAATGTCCTACGAGCAGTACTTC

d_gene: TRBD2
abundance: few
j_gene: TRBJ2-7
v_gene: TRBV7-8
CDR3aa: CASSLTSTPSRGYEQYF
CDR3nt: TGTGCCAGCAGCTTGACTAGCACACCCTCCCGGGGATACGAGCAGTACTTC

d_gene: -
abundance: once
j_gene: TRBJ2-3
v_gene: TRBV29-1
CDR3aa: CSVLGRFTDTQYF
CDR3nt: TGCAGCGTTCTTGGCAGGTTCACAGATACGCAGTATTTT

d_gene: -
abundance: -
j_gene: TRBJ2-3
v_gene: TRBV12-3/TRBV12-4
CDR3aa: CASSLPSTDTQYF
CDR3nt: TGTGCCAGCAGTCTCCCGAGCACAGATACGCAGTATTTT

d_gene: TRBD2
abundance: -
j_gene: TRBJ2-1
v_gene: TRBV7-2
CDR3aa: CASRGWGGSSYNEQFF
CDR3nt: TGTGCCAGCCGGGGGTGGGGCGGGAGCTCCTACAATGAGCAGTTCTTC

d_gene: -
abundance: -
j_gene: TRBJ1-1
v_gene: TRBV3-1/TRBV3-2
CDR3aa: CASSQDPQSGAEAFF
CDR3nt: TGTGCCAGCAGCCAAGATCCACAGTCTGGCGCTGAAGCTTTCTTT

d_gene: -
abundance: few
j_gene: TRBJ1-6
v_gene: TRBV6-5
CDR3aa: CAVGEWYNSPLHF
CDR3nt: TGCGCCGTTGGGGAGTGGTATAATTCACCCCTCCACTTT

d_gene: -
abundance: -
j_gene: TRBJ1-3
v_gene: TRBV12-3/TRBV12-4
CDR3aa: CASSLAGGNTIYF
CDR3nt: TGTGCCAGCAGTTTAGCGGGCGGAAACACCATATATTTT

d_gene: -
abundance: -
j_gene: TRBJ2-4
v_gene: TRBV14
CDR3aa: CASSLVSNIQYF
CDR3nt: TGTGCCAGCAGCTTAGTGTCCAACATTCAGTACTTC

d_gene: TRBD1
abundance: -
j_gene: TRBJ1-1
v_gene: TRBV7-8
CDR3aa: CASSQNTGQGEAFF
CDR3nt: TGTGCCAGCAGCCAGAACACGGGACAGGGTGAAGCTTTCTTT

d_gene: TRBD2
abundance: -
j_gene: TRBJ2-5
v_gene: TRBV7-7
CDR3aa: CASSLGLAGGVTETQYF
CDR3nt: TGTGCTAGCAGCTTAGGACTAGCGGGAGGGGTTACGGAGACCCAGTACTTC

d_gene: -
abundance: -
j_gene: TRBJ2-3
v_gene: TRBV27
CDR3aa: CASSRRGTDQLTDTQYF
CDR3nt: TGTGCCAGCAGTAGACGGGGGACGGACCAGTTGACAGATACGCAGTATTTT

d_gene: -
abundance: -
j_gene: TRBJ2-7
v_gene: TRBV18
CDR3aa: CASSPASSGEPYF
CDR3nt: TGTGCCAGCTCACCGGCCTCGTCGGGGGAGCCCTACTTC

d_gene: -
abundance: -
j_gene: TRBJ2-7
v_gene: TRBV7-6
CDR3aa: CASSPQTGSSYEQYF
CDR3nt: TGTGCCAGCAGCCCACAGACAGGTTCGTCCTACGAGCAGTACTTC

d_gene: TRBD2
abundance: -
j_gene: TRBJ2-1
v_gene: TRBV6-2/TRBV6-3
CDR3aa: CASSYSRGLVGEQFF
CDR3nt: TGTGCCAGCAGTTACTCGCGGGGACTAGTGGGTGAGCAGTTCTTC

d_gene: TRBD1
abundance: few
j_gene: TRBJ1-4
v_gene: TRBV3-1/TRBV3-2
CDR3aa: CASSPTGRGEKLFF
CDR3nt: TGTGCCAGCAGTCCGACAGGGAGAGGAGAAAAACTGTTTTTT

d_gene: -
abundance: -
j_gene: TRBJ2-7
v_gene: TRBV6-5
CDR3aa: CASSLGYEQYF
CDR3nt: TGTGCCAGCAGTCTCGGCTACGAGCAGTACTTC

d_gene: -
abundance: -
j_gene: TRBJ2-7
v_gene: TRBV7-3
CDR3aa: CASSLVPGDEQYF
CDR3nt: TGTGCCAGCAGCCTAGTCCCCGGCGACGAGCAGTACTTC

d_gene: -
abundance: -
j_gene: TRBJ1-5
v_gene: TRBV13
CDR3aa: CASSLERNQPQHF
CDR3nt: TGTGCCAGCAGCTTAGAGCGTAATCAGCCCCAGCATTTT

d_gene: TRBD1
abundance: -
j_gene: TRBJ2-3
v_gene: TRBV5-1
CDR3aa: CASRDRGLQKADTQYF
CDR3nt: TGCGCCAGCCGAGACAGGGGACTGCAGAAGGCGGATACGCAGTATTTT

d_gene: -
abundance: -
j_gene: TRBJ1-2
v_gene: TRBV27
CDR3aa: CASSTRSGYGYTF
CDR3nt: TGTGCCAGCAGTACGCGGTCAGGGTATGGCTACACCTTC

d_gene: -
abundance: -
j_gene: TRBJ2-5
v_gene: TRBV6-1
CDR3aa: CASSESIGGGQETQYF
CDR3nt: TGTGCCAGCAGTGAAAGTATTGGAGGAGGACAAGAGACCCAGTACTTC

d_gene: -
abundance: -
j_gene: TRBJ2-1
v_gene: TRBV4-1
CDR3aa: CASSQEAVEYNEQFF
CDR3nt: TGCGCCAGCAGCCAAGAGGCGGTAGAGTACAATGAGCAGTTCTTC

d_gene: -
abundance: -
j_gene: TRBJ2-1
v_gene: TRBV6-9
CDR3aa: CASIFWLILPNEQFF
CDR3nt: TGTGCCAGTATTTTTTGGCTTATATTACCCAATGAGCAGTTCTTC

d_gene: TRBD1
abundance: -
j_gene: TRBJ1-1
v_gene: TRBV10-3
CDR3aa: CAIRMTGVRTEAFF
CDR3nt: TGTGCCATCAGAATGACAGGGGTGCGCACTGAAGCTTTCTTT

d_gene: TRBD2
abundance: -
j_gene: TRBJ2-3
v_gene: TRBV4-1
CDR3aa: CASSYRGPSGRYSTDTQYF
CDR3nt: TGCGCCAGCAGCTATCGCGGCCCCAGCGGGAGGTATAGCACAGATACGCAGTATTTT

d_gene: -
abundance: -
j_gene: TRBJ1-5
v_gene: TRBV18
CDR3aa: CASCELRDQPQHF
CDR3nt: TGTGCCAGCTGCGAGCTACGGGATCAGCCCCAGCATTTT

d_gene: TRBD2
abundance: -
j_gene: TRBJ2-7
v_gene: TRBV18
CDR3aa: CASSPSPGLAGGYEQYF
CDR3nt: TGTGCCAGCTCACCAAGTCCGGGACTAGCGGGAGGATACGAGCAGTACTTC

d_gene: TRBD1
abundance: few
j_gene: TRBJ1-5
v_gene: TRBV6-2/TRBV6-3
CDR3aa: CASSLGQGFRQPQHF
CDR3nt: TGTGCCAGCAGTCTAGGACAGGGGTTCAGGCAGCCCCAGCATTTT

d_gene: -
abundance: -
j_gene: TRBJ1-5
v_gene: TRBV20-1
CDR3aa: CSASAEGHFSNQPQHF
CDR3nt: TGCAGTGCTAGTGCAGAGGGACACTTTAGCAATCAGCCCCAGCATTTT

d_gene: -
abundance: -
j_gene: TRBJ1-6
v_gene: TRBV3-1/TRBV3-2
CDR3aa: CASSQGAHNSPLHF
CDR3nt: TGTGCCAGCAGCCAAGGGGCCCATAATTCACCCCTCCACTTT